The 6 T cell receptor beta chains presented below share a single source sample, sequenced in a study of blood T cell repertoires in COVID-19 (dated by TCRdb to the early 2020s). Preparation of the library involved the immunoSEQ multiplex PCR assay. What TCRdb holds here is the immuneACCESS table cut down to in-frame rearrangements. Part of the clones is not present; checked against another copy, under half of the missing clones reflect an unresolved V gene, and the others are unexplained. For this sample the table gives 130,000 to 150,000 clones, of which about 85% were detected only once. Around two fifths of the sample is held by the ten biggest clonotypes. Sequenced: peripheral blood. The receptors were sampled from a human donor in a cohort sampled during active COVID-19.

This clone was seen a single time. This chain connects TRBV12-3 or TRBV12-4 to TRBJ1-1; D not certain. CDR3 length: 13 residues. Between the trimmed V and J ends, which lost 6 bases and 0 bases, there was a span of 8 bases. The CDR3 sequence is CASSYSLNTEAFF. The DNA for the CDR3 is TGTGCCAGCAGCTACTCATTGAACACTGAAGCTTTCTTT.

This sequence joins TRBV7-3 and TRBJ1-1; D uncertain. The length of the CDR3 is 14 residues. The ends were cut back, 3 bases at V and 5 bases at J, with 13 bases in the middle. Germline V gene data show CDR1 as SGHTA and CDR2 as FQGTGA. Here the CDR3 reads CASSFNIRGTEAFF. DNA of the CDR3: TGTGCCAGCAGCTTTAACATTCGGGGAACTGAAGCTTTCTTT.

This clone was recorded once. CDR3 in DNA: TGTGCCAGCAGCTCGACAGGGGGCTGGGAGACCCAGTACTTC. Translation gives CASSSTGGWETQYF. The V gene is TRBV7-9, the J gene TRBJ2-5; TRBD1 agrees at 10 bases. V shed 4 bases, J shed 5 bases, and the junction held 4 bases outside the gene matches. This CDR3 is 14 amino acids long. In germline, CDR1 is SEHNR, CDR2 FQNEAQ (reference sequence). Variable domain in full (rest from reference TRBV7-9 and TRBJ2-5): DTGVSQNPRHKITKRGQNVTFRCDPISEHNRLYWYRQTLGQGPEFLTYFQNEAQLEKSRLLSDRFSAERPKGSFSTLEIQRTEQGDSAMYLCASSSTGGWETQYFGPGTRLLVL.

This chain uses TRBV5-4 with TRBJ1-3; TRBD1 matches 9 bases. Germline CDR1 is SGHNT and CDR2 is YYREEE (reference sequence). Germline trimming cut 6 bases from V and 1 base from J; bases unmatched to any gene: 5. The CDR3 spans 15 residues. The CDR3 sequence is CASTLQGASGNTIYF. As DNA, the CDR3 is TGTGCCAGCACCCTACAGGGGGCATCTGGAAACACCATATATTTT.

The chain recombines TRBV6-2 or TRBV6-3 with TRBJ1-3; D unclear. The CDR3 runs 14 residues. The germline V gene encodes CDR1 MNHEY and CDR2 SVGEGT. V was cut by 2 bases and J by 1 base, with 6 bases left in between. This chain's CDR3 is CASSYTGSGNTIYF. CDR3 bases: TGTGCCAGCAGTTACACCGGGTCTGGAAACACCATATATTTT.

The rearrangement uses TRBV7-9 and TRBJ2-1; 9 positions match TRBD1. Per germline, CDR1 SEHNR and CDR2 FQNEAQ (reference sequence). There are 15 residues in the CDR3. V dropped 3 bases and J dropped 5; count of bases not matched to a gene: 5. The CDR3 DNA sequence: TGTGCCAGCAGCTTCGGGACAGGGTTCAACAATGAGCAGTTCTTC. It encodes CASSFGTGFNNEQFF.